Following are 8 T cell receptor beta chains from one sample sequenced in a study of CD8+ T cells in alopecia areata. RNA extraction and reverse transcription yielded cDNA as sequencing template. Here immunoSEQ multiplex PCR was the method, and the copy in TCRdb shows in-frame clones only, minus some. The sample gives approximately 210,000 clones, under 70% of which show up once; roughly 1.2% is in the top ten. Documented treatment: oral pan-JAK inhibitor, 5-10 mg twice daily. The sample here was CD4+ T cells sorted from blood, taken around week 46, from a patient treated with tofacitinib. The receptors stem from a human donor with alopecia areata.

The genes are TRBV6-5 and TRBJ1-1; perhaps TRBD1 as D (5 bases). With 4 bases removed from V and 1 base from J, the gap between germline ends came to 16 bases. In germline, CDR1 is MNHEY, CDR2 SVGAGI. This CDR3 region has 16 residues. The CDR3 nucleotides are TGTGCCAGCAGTTCCCCGCAGGGTGAGAGGAACACTGAAGCTTTCTTT. Residues: CASSSPQGERNTEAFF.

The chain joins TRBV11-2 to TRBJ2-3; TRBD2 matches at 13 bases. Looked up from germline, CDR1 is SGHAT and CDR2 is FQNNGV. This CDR3 has 15 amino acids. V lost 5 bases to trimming and J lost 4 bases; unmatched junction nucleotides: 3. CDR3 residues: CASSTSGGASDTQYF. The CDR3 DNA is TGTGCCAGCAGCACTAGCGGGGGGGCTTCAGATACGCAGTATTTT.

The CDR3 nucleotides are TGTGCCAGCAGTCTAGTTCCCACTGAAGCTTTCTTT. It specifies CASSLVPTEAFF. The chain uses TRBV14 and TRBJ1-1; no firm D call. The CDR3 sequence is 12 residues long. CDR1 is SGHDN and CDR2 is FVKESK in the germline V gene. V was pared by 6 bases and J by 4 bases, with 9 bases between.

CDR3 nucleotides: TGCGCCACCACGGCGGGGTCGGAGACCCAGTACTTC. It is translated as CATTAGSETQYF. The chain couples TRBV10-2 to TRBJ2-5, with D perhaps TRBD2 (6 bases). The CDR3 covers 12 residues. Germline V lookup: CDR1 WSHSY, CDR2 SAAADI. V dropped 10 bases and J dropped 5 bases, with 14 bases sitting between them.

The J gene is TRBJ1-1, the V gene TRBV27; a weak D match, TRBD1 (5 bases). The CDR3 sequence is 14 residues long. V lost 6 bases, J lost 1 base, and 12 bases lay in between. Per the germline V gene, CDR1 is MNHEY and CDR2 is SMNVEV (reference sequence). CDR3 nucleotides: TGTGCCAGCAGGCCCCAAGGGGAGAACACTGAAGCTTTCTTT. Translated: CASRPQGENTEAFF.

This rearrangement joins TRBV11-2 to TRBJ2-5; D gene unclear. This CDR3 comprises 13 residues. Germline V gene lookup returns CDR1 SGHAT and CDR2 FQNNGV. V lost 4 bases and J lost 2, with 8 bases in between. The CDR3 DNA reads TGTGCCAGCAGCTATGCAGGACAAGAGACCCAGTACTTC. Protein: CASSYAGQETQYF.

V and J are TRBV7-2 and TRBJ2-1; 9 positions agree with TRBD2. CDR1 is SGHTA, CDR2 FQGNSA, per germline. J gave up 11 bases and V 1 base, and 6 bases lay outside the gene matches. The length of the CDR3 is 14 residues. In DNA, the CDR3 is TGTGCCAGCAGCTTAGACCTTAGCGGGGGAAAGCAGTTCTTC. It translates to CASSLDLSGGKQFF.

This rearrangement joins TRBV2 to TRBJ2-1, with D tentatively TRBD1 or TRBD2 (6 bases each). Deletions cut 3 bases from V and 9 bases from J, with 12 bases between. Germline CDR1 reads SNHLY; CDR2 reads FYNNEI. The CDR3 has 13 residues. CDR3: CASSDDGGREQFF. The CDR3 nucleotides read TGTGCCAGCAGTGATGATGGGGGGCGTGAGCAGTTCTTC.